The rows below give T cell receptor beta chains drawn from one sample of a study of blood T cell repertoires in COVID-19. Clones were sequenced by immunoSEQ multiplex PCR, and TCRdb holds only the in-frame ones, with some missing. The table includes over 250,000 clones, around 89% detected once. Sequenced material: peripheral blood. These receptors originate from a woman in her sixties or seventies with acute or convalescent COVID-19. Each CDR3 is given with its conserved first and last residue. Fields, in order: J gene, clone size, V gene, D gene, CDR3 protein, CDR3 DNA. D genes are given only for firm matches. Rows may omit the clone size; those that give it use once, few, many or a size class.

>TRBJ1-1|-|TRBV7-8|-
CASSLNGLPNTEAFF
TGTGCCAGCAGCCTAAACGGACTCCCGAACACTGAAGCTTTCTTT
>TRBJ1-3|-|TRBV9|-
CASRGAGNTIYF
TGTGCCAGCAGGGGAGCTGGAAACACCATATATTTT
>TRBJ1-5|-|TRBV28|TRBD1
CASSFGQGNQPQHF
TGTGCCAGCAGTTTCGGACAGGGTAATCAGCCCCAGCATTTT
>TRBJ1-2|-|TRBV3-1/TRBV3-2|-
CASSQVGLYGYTF
TGTGCCAGCAGCCAAGTTGGGCTGTATGGCTACACCTTC
>TRBJ1-2|-|TRBV15|-
CATRRAGSSSRGYTF
TGTGCCACCAGACGAGCGGGGTCCTCCTCGCGGGGCTACACCTTC
>TRBJ2-2|-|TRBV4-2|TRBD2
CASSQDRGGRAGELFF
TGTGCCAGCAGCCAAGATCGCGGCGGGAGGGCCGGGGAGCTGTTTTTT
>TRBJ1-2|-|TRBV6-5|TRBD1
CASRKQGDPNYGYTF
TGTGCCAGCAGAAAACAGGGGGACCCTAACTATGGCTACACCTTC
>TRBJ2-1|-|TRBV29-1|TRBD2
CSVERTSGGFEQFF
TGCAGCGTTGAAAGGACTAGCGGGGGGTTTGAGCAGTTCTTC
>TRBJ2-3|-|TRBV7-9|TRBD1
CASRLTGVTDTQYF
TGTGCCAGCAGACTGACAGGGGTCACAGATACGCAGTATTTT
>TRBJ1-1|-|TRBV5-6|-
CASSSVLRGFGMNTEAFF
TGTGCCAGCAGCTCAGTCCTCAGGGGATTTGGTATGAACACTGAAGCTTTCTTT
>TRBJ2-1|once|TRBV3-1/TRBV3-2|TRBD1
CASSPDRGRNEQFF
TGTGCCAGCAGCCCGGACAGGGGCCGGAATGAGCAGTTCTTC
>TRBJ1-3|-|TRBV19|-
CASSPTGLGGNTIYF
TGTGCCAGTAGTCCGACGGGACTTGGCGGGAACACCATATATTTT
>TRBJ1-6|-|TRBV28|TRBD1
CASSRGQTYNSPLHF
TGTGCCAGCAGCCGGGGACAGACATATAATTCACCCCTCCACTTT
>TRBJ2-5|once|TRBV5-1|TRBD1
CASSGGQGAETQYF
TGCGCCAGCAGCGGTGGACAGGGAGCGGAGACCCAGTACTTC
>TRBJ2-3|-|TRBV6-5|-
CASSYPNGGRPDTQYF
TGTGCCAGCAGTTACCCGAACGGGGGGCGCCCAGATACGCAGTATTTT
>TRBJ2-7|-|TRBV5-1|TRBD2
CASSLGLAGPYEQYF
TGCGCCAGCAGCTTGGGACTAGCGGGGCCCTACGAGCAGTACTTC
>TRBJ1-6|-|TRBV5-8|-
CASSFLADNSPLHF
TGTGCCAGCAGCTTTTTGGCGGATAATTCACCCCTCCACTTT
>TRBJ2-2|-|TRBV3-1/TRBV3-2|TRBD1
CASSQRTGRNTGELFF
TGTGCCAGCAGCCAGAGGACAGGGAGGAACACCGGGGAGCTGTTTTTT
>TRBJ2-5|few|TRBV27|TRBD1
CASSPGTGQGRAQYF
TGTGCCAGCAGTCCCGGTACAGGACAGGGAAGGGCCCAGTACTTC
>TRBJ1-2|-|TRBV7-8|-
CASSLRGNNYGYTF
TGTGCCAGCAGCTTGAGGGGGAACAACTATGGCTACACCTTC
>TRBJ2-2|-|TRBV3-1/TRBV3-2|-
CASSLGERANTGELFF
TGTGCCAGCAGCCTTGGGGAGCGGGCGAACACCGGGGAGCTGTTTTTT
>TRBJ2-4|-|TRBV19|-
CASSQGTKNIQYF
TGTGCCAGTAGTCAGGGGACCAAAAACATTCAGTACTTC
>TRBJ1-1|-|TRBV5-1|TRBD1
CASSLGGQPGTEAFF
TGCGCCAGCAGCTTGGGGGGACAGCCTGGGACTGAAGCTTTCTTT
>TRBJ1-1|-|TRBV28|TRBD1
CASRDRGAFF
TGTGCCAGCAGGGACAGGGGTGCTTTCTTT
>TRBJ2-7|-|TRBV7-6|-
CASSSRDSSYEQYF
TGTGCCAGCAGCTCACGCGATAGCTCCTACGAGCAGTACTTC
>TRBJ2-2|-|TRBV9|-
CASSVGGDTGELFF
TGTGCCAGCAGCGTAGGGGGAGACACCGGGGAGCTGTTTTTT
>TRBJ1-1|-|TRBV9|-
CASSVGVETEAFF
TGTGCCAGCAGCGTAGGAGTTGAGACTGAAGCTTTCTTT
>TRBJ1-2|-|TRBV5-6|TRBD1
CASSFDRGSGGYTF
TGTGCCAGCAGCTTCGACAGGGGCTCGGGCGGCTACACCTTC
>TRBJ2-7|-|TRBV14|-
CASSQARGSEQYF
TGTGCCAGCAGCCAAGCAAGGGGGTCCGAGCAGTACTTC
>TRBJ1-2|-|TRBV6-5|-
CASSSGERGYGYTF
TGTGCCAGCAGCTCGGGGGAGCGCGGCTATGGCTACACCTTC
>TRBJ1-5|-|TRBV10-3|TRBD1
CAISGTGLNQPQHF
TGTGCCATCAGTGGGACAGGGCTCAATCAGCCCCAGCATTTT
>TRBJ2-3|few|TRBV2|TRBD2
CASIGLAGTDTQYF
TGTGCCAGCATTGGACTAGCAGGCACAGATACGCAGTATTTT
>TRBJ1-5|-|TRBV21-1|-
CASSIGQINQPQHF
TGTGCCAGCAGCATAGGACAGATCAATCAGCCCCAGCATTTT
>TRBJ2-1|-|TRBV28|-
CASRAGSYNEQFF
TGTGCCAGCAGGGCAGGGTCCTACAATGAGCAGTTCTTC
>TRBJ2-2|-|TRBV2|-
CASSEETANTGELFF
TGTGCCAGCAGTGAGGAGACAGCGAACACCGGGGAGCTGTTTTTT
>TRBJ2-5|-|TRBV5-6|TRBD1
CASSFTGQGDRTQYF
TGTGCCAGCAGCTTTACCGGACAGGGCGACCGGACCCAGTACTTC
>TRBJ2-7|-|TRBV7-8|-
CASSLGSYEQYF
TGTGCCAGCAGCTTAGGGAGCTACGAGCAGTACTTC
>TRBJ2-3|-|TRBV5-4|TRBD2
CASSLGSGNGKDTQYF
TGTGCCAGCAGCTTGGGAAGCGGGAACGGTAAAGATACGCAGTATTTT
>TRBJ2-7|once|TRBV7-6|-
CASSSGGPGEQYF
TGTGCCAGCAGCTCCGGGGGGCCTGGCGAGCAGTACTTC
>TRBJ1-5|-|TRBV5-1|-
CASSLMGPGQPQHF
TGCGCCAGCAGCTTGATGGGCCCCGGTCAGCCCCAGCATTTT
>TRBJ2-3|-|TRBV7-9|TRBD1
CASSRRDRVPDTQYF
TGTGCCAGCAGCCGGCGGGACAGGGTGCCAGATACGCAGTATTTT
>TRBJ2-1|-|TRBV7-6|TRBD2
CASSLSSGSFNSYNEQFF
TGTGCCAGCAGCTTAAGTAGCGGGAGTTTTAATTCCTACAATGAGCAGTTCTTC
>TRBJ2-3|once|TRBV27|-
CASSYGEYFTDTQYF
TGTGCCAGCAGTTACGGGGAGTACTTCACAGATACGCAGTATTTT
>TRBJ2-1|-|TRBV9|TRBD1
CASSWTGGYNEQFF
TGTGCCAGCAGCTGGACAGGGGGTTACAATGAGCAGTTCTTC
>TRBJ1-3|-|TRBV28|-
CASSFPRGSGNTIYF
TGTGCCAGCAGTTTCCCCAGGGGCTCTGGAAACACCATATATTTT
>TRBJ2-7|-|TRBV13|TRBD2
CASSSVAGGYEQYF
TGTGCCAGCAGCTCAGTAGCGGGGGGTTACGAGCAGTACTTC
>TRBJ1-2|-|TRBV19|-
CASSIRPRDYTF
TGTGCCAGTAGTATACGGCCCAGGGACTACACCTTC
>TRBJ1-3|-|TRBV18|TRBD1
CASSPMGQRATDTIYF
TGTGCCAGCTCACCAATGGGACAGCGCGCTACGGACACCATATATTTT
>TRBJ2-7|few|TRBV5-1|TRBD2
CASSGGLAGARNEQYF
TGCGCCAGCAGCGGGGGACTAGCGGGGGCTAGAAACGAGCAGTACTTC